Listed here are 25 T cell receptor beta chains from one sample, sequenced in a study of cytomegalovirus exposure and HLA in healthy donors. Vbeta (60) and Jbeta (13) primers were used in the PCR. Sequencing was performed with immunoSEQ multiplex PCR; in TCRdb, only in-frame clones are kept and a portion is missing. The sample carries around 140,000 clones, approximately 78% recorded once. Material: PBMCs. The receptor set was obtained from a woman between 18 and 29 years old in good health and CMV-seropositive.

The chain couples TRBV30 to TRBJ1-4, with D unresolved. The ends were cut back, 5 bases at V and 8 bases at J, with 18 bases in the middle. The CDR3 extends over 14 amino acids. Germline V gives CDR1 GTSNPN, CDR2 SVGIG (reference sequence). The CDR3, as DNA: TGTGCCTGGCAGAGGGTTACGGGAGGCGAAAAACTGTTTTTT. Its protein is CAWQRVTGGEKLFF.

The sample holds a few counts of this clone. V is TRBV10-1 and J is TRBJ2-7, with a weak D call TRBD1 (5 bases). This CDR3 has 15 residues. V lost 3 bases to trimming and J lost 0 bases, with 12 bases between them. Germline V gene data show CDR1 as WNHNN and CDR2 as SYGVQD (reference sequence). Written as DNA, the CDR3 is TGCGCCAGCAGTGATACAGGCTTAAGCTCCTACGAGCAGTACTTC. Its protein is CASSDTGLSSYEQYF.

The V gene is TRBV18, the J gene TRBJ1-1; D is undetermined. CDR3 length equals 11 residues. Trimming shortened V by 5 bases and J by 6 bases, and 7 bases separated the two germline ends. CDR1 and CDR2 (germline): KGHSH, LQKENI. The CDR3 spells CASSSEAEAFF. CDR3 nucleotides: TGTGCCAGCTCATCGGAGGCTGAAGCTTTCTTT.

The rearrangement uses TRBV19 and TRBJ2-1; 9 positions agree with TRBD2. Germline lookup yields CDR1 LNHDA and CDR2 SQIVND (reference sequence). The CDR3 runs 14 residues. Trimming took 5 bases from V and 4 from J; bases not matched to a gene: 3. The CDR3 is CASSEAGGYNEQFF. In nucleotides, the CDR3 is TGTGCCAGTAGTGAGGCGGGGGGGTACAATGAGCAGTTCTTC.

This rearrangement joins TRBV10-2 to TRBJ2-3; the match to TRBD2 covers 8 bases. Germline values: CDR1 WSHSY, CDR2 SAAADI. This CDR3 has 17 amino acids. J lost 0 bases, V lost 0 bases, and 5 bases had no gene match. The CDR3, as DNA: TGCGCCAGCAGTGAGTCTCGAGCGGGGGTTAGCACAGATACGCAGTATTTT. Its translation: CASSESRAGVSTDTQYF.

This clone was detected once. The genes are TRBV30 and TRBJ1-1, with D unresolved. Germline loops: CDR1 GTSNPN, CDR2 SVGIG (reference sequence). V was clipped by 3 bases and J by 6 bases, with 8 bases between them. The CDR3 spans 11 residues. CDR3 loop: CAWRSEAEAFF. The CDR3 DNA follows: TGTGCCTGGAGATCCGAGGCTGAAGCTTTCTTT.

This clone was detected once. This chain joins TRBV5-1 and TRBJ1-6, with TRBD1 matching over 12 bases. From germline, CDR1 is SGHRS and CDR2 YFSETQ. CDR3 length: 18 amino acids. After removal of 3 bases from V and 10 bases from J, the junction contained 14 bases not matched to a gene. CDR3 DNA: TGCGCCAGCAGCTCTGTCCCGGGACAGGGGGCGGGTGGCTCACCCCTCCACTTT. This gives the protein CASSSVPGQGAGGSPLHF.

The rearrangement links TRBV6-1 to TRBJ2-7; the D is unclear. Germline V CDR1 and CDR2: MNHNS, SASEGT. The CDR3 is 13 amino acids. Trimming removed 3 bases from V and 1 base from J, with 7 bases in between. CDR3 DNA: TGTGCCAGCAGTGAGCGGCCGTCCTACGAGCAGTACTTC. Translating it yields CASSERPSYEQYF.

The chain carries TRBV11-2 and TRBJ2-3, with TRBD2 matching 9 bases. The CDR3 extends over 15 amino acids. The J segment lost 9 bases and the V segment lost 0 bases, leaving 7 bases of the junction unmatched. The germline CDR1 and CDR2 sequences are SGHAT and FQNNGV. This CDR3 is CASSLDAAGGLTQYF. CDR3 DNA: TGTGCCAGCAGCTTAGACGCAGCGGGGGGCCTGACGCAGTATTTT. The variable domain in full, completed from reference TRBV11-2 and TRBJ2-3, reads EAGVAQSPRYKIIEKRQSVAFWCNPISGHATLYWYQQILGQGPKLLIQFQNNGVVDDSQLPKDRFSAERLKGVDSTLKIQPAKLEDSAVYLCASSLDAAGGLTQYFGPGTRLTVL.

V and J are TRBV6-1 and TRBJ2-2, with a tentative D call TRBD2 (6 bases). Trimming pared 4 bases from V and 0 bases from J, leaving 15 bases between. The CDR3 totals 17 residues. The germline gives CDR1 MNHNS, CDR2 SASEGT. DNA of the CDR3: TGTGCCAGCAGTGTAGGACTAACGTTCGCGAACACCGGGGAGCTGTTTTTT. Protein product: CASSVGLTFANTGELFF.

This chain joins TRBV13 and TRBJ1-6; D not resolved. The CDR3 contains 17 residues. Germline assignment: CDR1 PRHDT and CDR2 FYEKMQ (reference sequence). The V end lost 2 bases, the J end lost 6 bases, and 17 bases lay between the germline ends. The CDR3 DNA reads as TGTGCCAGCAGCTTACTCGGCACGAGCTCGGGTAATTCACCCCTCCACTTT. Translating gives CASSLLGTSSGNSPLHF.

V gene TRBV19 combines with J gene TRBJ1-2; 10 bases match TRBD1. J gave up 4 bases and V 3 bases, and 8 bases lay outside the gene matches. CDR1 is LNHDA, CDR2 SQIVND, per germline (reference sequence). The CDR3 spans 16 residues. The CDR3 protein is CASSMGGTGAIYGYTF. The CDR3 bases are TGTGCCAGTAGTATGGGGGGGACAGGGGCGATCTATGGCTACACCTTC.

This chain joins TRBV5-4 and TRBJ2-7; possible D gene TRBD2, 6 bases. Germline V gene sequence: CDR1 SGHNT, CDR2 YYREEE (reference sequence). The V end was cut by 0 bases, the J end by 9 bases, with 16 bases between. The CDR3 has 14 amino acids. CDR3 sequence (DNA): TGTGCCAGCAGCTTGGACGGGGGTGCCCCGGTGCAGTACTTC. Its protein product is CASSLDGGAPVQYF.

The chain combines TRBV2 with TRBJ1-1; D might be TRBD1 (5 bases). Germline lookup yields CDR1 SNHLY and CDR2 FYNNEI. The V end was cut by 2 bases, the J end by 4 bases, with 8 bases between. The CDR3 spans 13 residues. CDR3 in amino acids: CASSESGGTEAFF. In DNA, the CDR3 is TGTGCCAGCAGTGAAAGCGGGGGCACTGAAGCTTTCTTT.

This chain joins TRBV18 and TRBJ2-3; 7 nucleotides align to TRBD1. Germline V lookup: CDR1 KGHSH, CDR2 LQKENI. Losses at the gene ends were 5 bases for V and 0 bases for J; bases not matched to a gene: 8. The CDR3 runs 16 residues. For the CDR3, the DNA is TGTGCCAGCTCAACGGGACAGACAATTAGCACAGATACGCAGTATTTT. Amino acid sequence: CASSTGQTISTDTQYF.

The chain recombines TRBV6-5 with TRBJ2-7; 8 bases align to TRBD1. Germline loops: CDR1 MNHEY, CDR2 SVGAGI. The CDR3 sequence is 15 residues long. V dropped 6 bases and J dropped 1; count of bases not matched to a gene: 8. The CDR3 protein is CASSSPGQASYEQYF. For the CDR3, the DNA is TGTGCCAGCAGCTCTCCGGGACAGGCGTCCTACGAGCAGTACTTC.

The chain employs TRBV7-9 and TRBJ2-3, with 11 nucleotides matching TRBD2. Germline-derived CDR1 and CDR2 are SEHNR and FQNEAQ (reference sequence). The CDR3 loop spans 16 amino acids. V shed 3 bases and J 2 bases; nucleotides not matched to a gene: 4. CDR3 loop: CASSFVAGGVTDTQYF. In DNA, the CDR3 is TGTGCCAGCAGCTTCGTAGCGGGGGGGGTCACAGATACGCAGTATTTT.

This clone has only one observation. V usage is TRBV7-2 and J usage is TRBJ1-6; a weak D match, TRBD1 (5 bases). Between the trimmed V and J ends, which lost 6 bases and 7 bases, there was a span of 16 bases. CDR3 length: 15 residues. The germline CDR1 and CDR2 sequences are SGHTA and FQGNSA. CDR3 sequence reads: CASSRDGGGNSPLHF. The CDR3 DNA is TGTGCCAGCAGTCGAGACGGGGGAGGGAATTCACCCCTCCACTTT.

This chain uses TRBV5-4 with TRBJ2-5; D may be TRBD2 (7 bases). The DNA end favors TRBJ2-7, so the J call may be wrong. This CDR3 spans 17 amino acids. The germline V gene has CDR1 SGHNT and CDR2 YYREEE (reference sequence). CDR3 amino acids: CASSWGGGERLWYEQYF. The CDR3 coding sequence is TGTGCCAGCAGCTGGGGGGGCGGGGAACGCTTATGGTACGAGCAGTACTTC.

The chain is built from TRBV18 and TRBJ2-7; D is ambiguous. Germline V gene data show CDR1 as KGHSH and CDR2 as LQKENI. The CDR3 runs to 12 residues. The V and J ends lost 5 bases and 0 bases respectively, with 5 bases between them. CDR3 region: CASSTASYEQYF. In nucleotides, the CDR3 is TGTGCCAGCTCAACAGCCTCCTACGAGCAGTACTTC.

This clone turned up a few times. The chain joins TRBV5-5 to TRBJ1-1, with D possibly TRBD1 on 6 matching bases. Germline V CDR1 and CDR2: SGHKS, YYEKEE (reference sequence). This CDR3 is built from 15 residues. V dropped 2 bases and J dropped 1 base, with 12 bases sitting between them. The CDR3 coding sequence is TGTGCCAGCAGCTTACAGGGCCAGACGAACACTGAAGCTTTCTTT. Amino acids: CASSLQGQTNTEAFF. Looking up the rest from reference TRBV5-5 and TRBJ1-1 gives the full variable domain: DAGVTQSPTHLIKTRGQQVTLRCSPISGHKSVSWYQQVLGQGPQFIFQYYEKEERGRGNFPDRFSARQFPNYSSELNVNALLLGDSALYLCASSLQGQTNTEAFFGQGTRLTVV.

The genes are TRBV6-1 and TRBJ1-5; no reliable D call. Deletions cut 0 bases from V and 2 bases from J, with 5 bases between. The CDR3 consists of 14 residues. Germline values: CDR1 MNHNS, CDR2 SASEGT. The CDR3 here is CASSEAAGNQPQHF. CDR3 DNA sequence: TGTGCCAGCAGTGAAGCCGCAGGCAATCAGCCCCAGCATTTT.

The chain has TRBV18 and TRBJ2-7; 8 nucleotides match TRBD2. Germline V gene data show CDR1 as KGHSH and CDR2 as LQKENI. This CDR3 has 17 amino acids. The J segment lost 6 bases and the V segment lost 2 bases, leaving 15 bases of the junction unmatched. DNA for the CDR3: TGTGCCAGCTCACCATCCGCGGGGGGAGCTTGGGGGGGCGAGCAGTACTTC. It encodes CASSPSAGGAWGGEQYF.

The rearrangement joins TRBV6-5 to TRBJ2-2; D is undetermined. Germline assignment: CDR1 MNHEY and CDR2 SVGAGI. The V gene lost 0 bases and the J gene lost 4 bases, with 9 bases spanning the gap. CDR3 length equals 15 residues. The CDR3: CASSYSTRSTGELFF. The CDR3 bases are TGTGCCAGCAGTTACTCGACCAGGTCCACCGGGGAGCTGTTTTTT.

V and J are TRBV6-1 and TRBJ2-2; possible D gene TRBD2, 5 bases. Germline assignment: CDR1 MNHNS and CDR2 SASEGT. V lost 11 bases and J 3 bases, leaving 13 bases between the germline ends. The CDR3 has 13 amino acids. The CDR3 DNA reads TGTGCCCACTCCCACGGGGACACCGGGGAGCTGTTTTTT. It is translated as CAHSHGDTGELFF.